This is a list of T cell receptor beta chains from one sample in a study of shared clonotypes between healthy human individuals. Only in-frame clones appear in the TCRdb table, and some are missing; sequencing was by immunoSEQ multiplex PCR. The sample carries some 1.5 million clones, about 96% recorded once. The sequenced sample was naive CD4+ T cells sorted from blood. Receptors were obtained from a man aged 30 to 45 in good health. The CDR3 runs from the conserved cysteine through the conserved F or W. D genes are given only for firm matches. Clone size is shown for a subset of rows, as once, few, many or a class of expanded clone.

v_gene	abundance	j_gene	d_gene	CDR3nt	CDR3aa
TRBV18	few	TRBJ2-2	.	TGTGCCAGCTCACCCTTCGTCGGGGAGCTGTTTTTT	CASSPFVGELFF
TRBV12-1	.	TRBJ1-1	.	TGTGCCAGCAGCCCTGCACGGGACGGCACTTTGAACACTGAAGCTTTCTTT	CASSPARDGTLNTEAFF
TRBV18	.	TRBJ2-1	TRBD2	TGTGCCAGCTCACCACGTGTGGCTAGCGGATTCTACAATGAGCAGTTCTTC	CASSPRVASGFYNEQFF
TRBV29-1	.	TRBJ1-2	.	TGCAGCGTTGATTGGGCGGGGGACGGTGGCTACACCTTC	CSVDWAGDGGYTF
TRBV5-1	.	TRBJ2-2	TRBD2	TGCGCCAGCAGCTTGGCCCCTAGCGGGGCGAACACCGGGGAGCTGTTTTTT	CASSLAPSGANTGELFF
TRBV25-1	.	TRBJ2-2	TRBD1	TGTGCCAGCAGGGGACAGGGCAACACCGGGGAGCTGTTTTTT	CASRGQGNTGELFF
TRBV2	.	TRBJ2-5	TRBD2	TGTGCCAACCAGCACACTAGCGGACAAGAGACCCAGTACTTC	CANQHTSGQETQYF
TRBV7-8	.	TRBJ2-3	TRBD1	TGTGCCAGCAGCTCGGACAGGATTAGCACAGATACGCAGTATTTT	CASSSDRISTDTQYF
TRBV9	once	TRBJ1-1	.	TGTGCCAGCAGTGTGACCGGGGACAACACTGAAGCTTTCTTT	CASSVTGDNTEAFF
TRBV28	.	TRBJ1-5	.	TGTGCCAGCAGCCGCGGTGGGGTGAGTCAGCCCCAGCATTTT	CASSRGGVSQPQHF
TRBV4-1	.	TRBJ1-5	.	TGCGCCAGCAGCCAAGAAAAACCGGGACCACTTAGCAATCAGCCCCAGCATTTT	CASSQEKPGPLSNQPQHF